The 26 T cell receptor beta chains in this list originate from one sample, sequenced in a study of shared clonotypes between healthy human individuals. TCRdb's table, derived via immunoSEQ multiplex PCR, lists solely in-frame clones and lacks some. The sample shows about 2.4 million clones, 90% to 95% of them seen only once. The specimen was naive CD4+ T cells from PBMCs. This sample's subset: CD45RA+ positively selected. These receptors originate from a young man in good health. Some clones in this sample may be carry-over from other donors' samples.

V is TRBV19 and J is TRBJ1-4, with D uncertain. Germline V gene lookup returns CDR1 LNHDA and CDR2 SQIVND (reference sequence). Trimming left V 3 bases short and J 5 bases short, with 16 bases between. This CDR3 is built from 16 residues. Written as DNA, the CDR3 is TGTGCCAGTAGTATCCCGGGTGCTTTCGGAAATGAAAAACTGTTTTTT. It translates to CASSIPGAFGNEKLFF.

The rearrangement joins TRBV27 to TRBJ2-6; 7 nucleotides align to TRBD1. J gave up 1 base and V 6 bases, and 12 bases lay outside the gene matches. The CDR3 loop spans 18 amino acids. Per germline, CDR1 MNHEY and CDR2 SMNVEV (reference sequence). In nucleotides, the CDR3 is TGTGCCAGCAGGGACAGGAGCCTTGGTATTTCTGGGGCCAACGTCCTGACTTTC. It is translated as CASRDRSLGISGANVLTF.

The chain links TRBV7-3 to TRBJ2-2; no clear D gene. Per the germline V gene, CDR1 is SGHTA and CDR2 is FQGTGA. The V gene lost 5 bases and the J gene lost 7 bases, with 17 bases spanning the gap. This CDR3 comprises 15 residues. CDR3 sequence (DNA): TGTGCCAGCAGCCGAACCTCGGAAGCAGGCGGGGAGCTGTTTTTT. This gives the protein CASSRTSEAGGELFF. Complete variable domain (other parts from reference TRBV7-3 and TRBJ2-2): GAGVSQTPSNKVTEKGKYVELRCDPISGHTALYWYRQSLGQGPEFLIYFQGTGAADDSGLPNDRFFAVRPEGSVSTLKIQRTERGDSAVYLCASSRTSEAGGELFFGEGSRLTVL.

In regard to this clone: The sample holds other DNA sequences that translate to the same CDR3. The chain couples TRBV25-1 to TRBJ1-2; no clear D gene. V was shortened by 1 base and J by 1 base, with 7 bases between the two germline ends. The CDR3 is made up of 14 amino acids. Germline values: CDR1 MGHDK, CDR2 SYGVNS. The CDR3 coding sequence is TGTGCCAGCAGTGAATCCGGGATTAACTATGGCTACACCTTC. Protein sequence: CASSESGINYGYTF.

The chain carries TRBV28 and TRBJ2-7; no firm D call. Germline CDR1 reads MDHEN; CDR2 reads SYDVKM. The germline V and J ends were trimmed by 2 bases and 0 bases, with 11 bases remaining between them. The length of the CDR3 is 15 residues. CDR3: CASSLMGSGSYEQYF. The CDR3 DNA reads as TGTGCCAGCAGTTTAATGGGGTCTGGCTCCTACGAGCAGTACTTC.

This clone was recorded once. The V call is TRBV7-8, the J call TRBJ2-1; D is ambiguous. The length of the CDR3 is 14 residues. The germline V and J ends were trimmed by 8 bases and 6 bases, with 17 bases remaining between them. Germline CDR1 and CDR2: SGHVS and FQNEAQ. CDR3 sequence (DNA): TGTGCCAGCTCCGGGCCCTCCCTCGGCAATGAGCAGTTCTTC. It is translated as CASSGPSLGNEQFF.

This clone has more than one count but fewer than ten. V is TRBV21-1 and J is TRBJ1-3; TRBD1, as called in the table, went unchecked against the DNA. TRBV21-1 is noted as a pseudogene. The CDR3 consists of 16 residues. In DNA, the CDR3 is TGTGCCAGCAGCGATACCGGGACAGGGGGTAAAAACACCATATATTTT. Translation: CASSDTGTGGKNTIYF.

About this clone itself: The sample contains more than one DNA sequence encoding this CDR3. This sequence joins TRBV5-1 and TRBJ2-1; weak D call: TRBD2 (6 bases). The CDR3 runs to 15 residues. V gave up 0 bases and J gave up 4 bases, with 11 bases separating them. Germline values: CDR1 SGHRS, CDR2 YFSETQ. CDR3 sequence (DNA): TGCGCCAGCAGCTTGGGTGGGGGACTTTACAATGAGCAGTTCTTC. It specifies CASSLGGGLYNEQFF.

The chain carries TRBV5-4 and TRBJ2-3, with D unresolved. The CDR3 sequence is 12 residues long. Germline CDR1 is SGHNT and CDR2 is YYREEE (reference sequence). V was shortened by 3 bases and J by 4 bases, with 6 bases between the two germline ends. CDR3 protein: CASSSHPDTQYF. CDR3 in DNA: TGTGCCAGCAGCTCACATCCAGATACGCAGTATTTT.

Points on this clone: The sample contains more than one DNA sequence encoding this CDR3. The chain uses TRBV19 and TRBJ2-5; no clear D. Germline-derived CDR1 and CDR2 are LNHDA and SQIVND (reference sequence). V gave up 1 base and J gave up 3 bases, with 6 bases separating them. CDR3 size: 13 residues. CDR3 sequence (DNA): TGTGCCAGTAGTATAGGACCTAAAGAGACCCAGTACTTC. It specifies CASSIGPKETQYF.

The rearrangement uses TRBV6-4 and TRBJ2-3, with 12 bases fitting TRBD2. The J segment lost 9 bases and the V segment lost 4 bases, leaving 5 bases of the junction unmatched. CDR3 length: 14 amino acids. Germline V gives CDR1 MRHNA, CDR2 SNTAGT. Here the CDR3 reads CASSATSGSETQYF. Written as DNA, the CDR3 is TGTGCCAGCAGTGCGACTAGCGGGAGCGAGACGCAGTATTTT.

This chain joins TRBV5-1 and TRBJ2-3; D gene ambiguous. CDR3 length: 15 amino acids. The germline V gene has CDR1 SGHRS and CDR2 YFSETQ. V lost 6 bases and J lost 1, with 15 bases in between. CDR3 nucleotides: TGCGCCAGCAAGACCTGGGTAGTGGGCACAGATACGCAGTATTTT. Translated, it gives CASKTWVVGTDTQYF.

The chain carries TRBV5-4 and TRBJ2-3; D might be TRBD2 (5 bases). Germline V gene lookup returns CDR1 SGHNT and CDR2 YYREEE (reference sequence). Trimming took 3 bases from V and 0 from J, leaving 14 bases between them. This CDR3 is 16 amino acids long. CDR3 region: CASSSMTGVSTDTQYF. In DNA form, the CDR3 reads TGTGCCAGCAGCTCCATGACCGGGGTAAGCACAGATACGCAGTATTTT.

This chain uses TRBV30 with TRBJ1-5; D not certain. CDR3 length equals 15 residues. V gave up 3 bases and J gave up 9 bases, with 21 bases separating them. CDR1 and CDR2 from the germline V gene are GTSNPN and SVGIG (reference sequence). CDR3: CAWSPPKGGLWPQHF. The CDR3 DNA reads TGTGCCTGGAGCCCACCCAAAGGCGGGCTTTGGCCCCAGCATTTT.

The CDR3 sequence: CASSFWDRENLYSNQPQHF. The CDR3 DNA reads as TGTGCCAGCAGTTTCTGGGACAGGGAGAACTTGTATAGCAATCAGCCCCAGCATTTT. V is TRBV27 and J is TRBJ1-5; 9 nucleotides line up with TRBD1. The ends lost 3 bases at V and 0 bases at J; junction bases unmatched: 12. The CDR3 runs to 19 residues. Germline V lookup: CDR1 MNHEY, CDR2 SMNVEV (reference sequence).

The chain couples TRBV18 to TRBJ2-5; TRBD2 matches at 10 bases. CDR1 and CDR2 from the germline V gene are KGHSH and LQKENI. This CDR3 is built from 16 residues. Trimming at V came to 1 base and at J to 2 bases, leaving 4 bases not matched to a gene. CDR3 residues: CASSPQRAGGQETQYF. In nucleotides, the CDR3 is TGTGCCAGCTCACCACAGAGAGCGGGAGGGCAAGAGACCCAGTACTTC.

CDR3 sequence reads: CASSLRGRALVDEQFF. The CDR3 DNA sequence: TGTGCCAGCAGCTTAAGAGGGAGGGCCTTAGTCGATGAGCAGTTCTTC. The chain is built from TRBV11-3 and TRBJ2-1, with 7 bases identical to TRBD2. The CDR3 has 16 amino acids. With 2 bases clipped from V and 8 bases from J, the junction kept 12 bases outside the gene matches. Germline lookup yields CDR1 SGHNT and CDR2 YENEEA.

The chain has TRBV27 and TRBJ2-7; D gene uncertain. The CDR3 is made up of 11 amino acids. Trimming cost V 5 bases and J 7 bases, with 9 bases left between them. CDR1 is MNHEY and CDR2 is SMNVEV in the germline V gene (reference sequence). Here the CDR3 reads CASSPQREQYF. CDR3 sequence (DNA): TGTGCCAGCAGTCCCCAGAGGGAGCAGTACTTC.

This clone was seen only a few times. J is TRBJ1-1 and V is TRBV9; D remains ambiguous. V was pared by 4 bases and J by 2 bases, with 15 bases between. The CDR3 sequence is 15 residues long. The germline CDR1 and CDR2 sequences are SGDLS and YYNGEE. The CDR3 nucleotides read TGTGCCAGCAGCACACAAAGCAGATTAAACACTGAAGCTTTCTTT. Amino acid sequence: CASSTQSRLNTEAFF.

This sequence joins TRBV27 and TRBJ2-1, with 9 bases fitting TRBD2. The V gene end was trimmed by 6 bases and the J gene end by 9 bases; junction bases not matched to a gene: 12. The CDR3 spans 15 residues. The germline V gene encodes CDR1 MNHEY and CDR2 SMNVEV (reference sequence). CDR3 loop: CASSTPVRREGEQFF. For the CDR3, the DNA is TGTGCCAGCAGCACCCCGGTGAGGCGGGAGGGTGAGCAGTTCTTC.

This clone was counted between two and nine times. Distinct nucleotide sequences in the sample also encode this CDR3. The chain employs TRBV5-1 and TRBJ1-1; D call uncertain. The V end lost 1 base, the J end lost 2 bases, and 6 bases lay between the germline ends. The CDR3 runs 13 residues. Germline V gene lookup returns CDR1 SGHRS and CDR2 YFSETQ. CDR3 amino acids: CASSLSRNTEAFF. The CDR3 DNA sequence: TGCGCCAGCAGCTTGTCGCGCAACACTGAAGCTTTCTTT.

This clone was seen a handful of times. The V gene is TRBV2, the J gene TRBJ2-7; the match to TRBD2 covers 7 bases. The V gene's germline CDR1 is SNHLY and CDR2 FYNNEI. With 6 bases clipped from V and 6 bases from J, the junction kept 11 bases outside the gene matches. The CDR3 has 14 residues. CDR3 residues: CASSRTGGSVEQYF. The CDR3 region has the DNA TGTGCCAGCAGCCGTACCGGCGGGAGTGTCGAGCAGTACTTC.

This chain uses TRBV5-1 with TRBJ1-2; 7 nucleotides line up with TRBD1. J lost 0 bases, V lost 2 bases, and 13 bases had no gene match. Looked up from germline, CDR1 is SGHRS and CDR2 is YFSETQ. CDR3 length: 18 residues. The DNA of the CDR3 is TGCGCCAGCAGCTTTAATTACTTGGACAGGCTCACTAACTATGGCTACACCTTC. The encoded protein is CASSFNYLDRLTNYGYTF.

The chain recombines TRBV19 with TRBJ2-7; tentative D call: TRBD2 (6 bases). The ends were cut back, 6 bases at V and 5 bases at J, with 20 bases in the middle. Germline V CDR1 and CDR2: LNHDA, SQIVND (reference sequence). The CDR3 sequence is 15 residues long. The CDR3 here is CASRSDAGSVHEQYF. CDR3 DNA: TGTGCCAGTAGATCAGACGCCGGGAGTGTCCACGAGCAGTACTTC.

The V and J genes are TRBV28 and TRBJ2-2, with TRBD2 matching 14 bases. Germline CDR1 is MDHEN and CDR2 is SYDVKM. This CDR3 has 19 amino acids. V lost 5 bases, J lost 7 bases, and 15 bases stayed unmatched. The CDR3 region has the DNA TGTGCCAGCAGTGCAGGGCTTTTCGGGACTAGCGGGAGCCACGGGGAGCTGTTTTTT. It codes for CASSAGLFGTSGSHGELFF.

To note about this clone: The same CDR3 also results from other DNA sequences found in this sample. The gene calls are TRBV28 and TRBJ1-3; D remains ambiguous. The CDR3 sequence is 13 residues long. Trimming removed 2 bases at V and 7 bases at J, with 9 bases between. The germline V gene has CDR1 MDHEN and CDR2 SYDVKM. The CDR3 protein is CASSLISGNTIYF. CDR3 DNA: TGTGCCAGCAGTTTAATATCGGGGAACACCATATATTTT.